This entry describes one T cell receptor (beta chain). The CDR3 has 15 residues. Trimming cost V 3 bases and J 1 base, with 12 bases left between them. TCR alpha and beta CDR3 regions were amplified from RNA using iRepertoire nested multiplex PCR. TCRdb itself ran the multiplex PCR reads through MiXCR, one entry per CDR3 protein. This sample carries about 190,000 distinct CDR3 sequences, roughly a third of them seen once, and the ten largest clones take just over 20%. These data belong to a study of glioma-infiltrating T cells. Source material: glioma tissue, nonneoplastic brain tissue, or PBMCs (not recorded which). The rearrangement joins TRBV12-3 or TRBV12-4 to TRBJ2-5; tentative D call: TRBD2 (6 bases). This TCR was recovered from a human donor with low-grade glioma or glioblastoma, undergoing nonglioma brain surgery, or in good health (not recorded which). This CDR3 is CASSFFGGTQETQYF. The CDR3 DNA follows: TGTGCCAGCAGTTTTTTCGGCGGGACCCAAGAGACCCAGTACTTC.